The 9 T cell receptor beta chains listed next were all sequenced from one sample in a study of identical twins. TCRdb re-analysed the 5' RACE reads in MiXCR, keeping a single row per CDR3 protein. The sample lists 1.5 million to 2 million distinct CDR3 sequences, around 33% occurring once. The specimen sequenced was cord blood. The receptors were sampled from a newborn girl in good health.

J is TRBJ2-4 and V is TRBV2; 14 nucleotides line up with TRBD2. With the DNA end fitting TRBJ2-7 better, the J assignment may be wrong. Germline values: CDR1 SNHLY, CDR2 FYNNEI. The CDR3 is made up of 17 amino acids. CDR3 protein: CASSGTSGRPASYEQYF. CDR3 coding DNA: TGTGCCAGCAGTGGGACTAGCGGGAGGCCTGCCTCCTACGAGCAGTACTTC.

The CDR3 nucleotides read TGTGCCAGCAGTTTATGGGGGTCCGGGAACTATGGCTACACCTTC. This sequence encodes CASSLWGSGNYGYTF. The V gene is TRBV27, the J gene TRBJ1-2, with D possibly being TRBD1 (5 bases). The CDR3 spans 15 residues. Germline loops: CDR1 MNHEY, CDR2 SMNVEV (reference sequence). V shed 1 base and J shed 2 bases, with 11 bases lying between them.

On this clonotype: This sequence may be a read error, since a much larger clone differs from it by one base. The rearrangement links TRBV10-3 to TRBJ2-5, with 11 bases identical to TRBD2. V lost 10 bases, J lost 11 bases, and 15 bases stayed unmatched. The CDR3 extends over 14 amino acids. CDR1 is ENHRY, CDR2 SYGVKD, per germline. CDR3 nucleotides: TGTGCCAGCGGGGCCGGGACTAGCGGAAATGAGCAGTACTTC. Its translation is CASGAGTSGNEQYF.

This clonotype was detected only a few times. V is TRBV3-1 and J is TRBJ1-6, with D maybe TRBD1 (6 bases). The CDR3 spans 14 residues. V was pared by 4 bases and J by 15 bases, with 19 bases between. Germline CDR1 reads LGHDT; CDR2 reads YNNKEL (reference sequence). Here the CDR3 DNA reads TGTGCCAGCAGCCTCCATCGTACAGGGAGCAACCTCCACTTT. It translates to CASSLHRTGSNLHF. The full variable domain, in which reference TRBV3-1 and TRBJ1-6 provide the parts outside the CDR3, is DTAVSQTPKYLVTQMGNDKSIKCEQNLGHDTMYWYKQDSKKFLKIMFSYNNKELIINETVPNRFSPKSPDKAHLNLHINSLELGDSAVYFCASSLHRTGSNLHFGNGTRLTVT.

The sample holds a few counts of this clonotype. The chain recombines TRBV12-3 or TRBV12-4 with TRBJ1-2; 9 bases fit TRBD1. V shed 7 bases and J 4 bases; nucleotides not matched to a gene: 4. CDR3 length: 13 amino acids. CDR3 amino acids: CASTVQGAYGYTF. The CDR3 region has the DNA TGTGCCAGCACCGTACAGGGGGCCTATGGCTACACCTTC.

This clonotype was counted between two and nine times. The V call is TRBV4-1, the J call TRBJ2-3; 8 positions agree with TRBD2. The CDR3 covers 17 residues. J gave up 3 bases and V 6 bases, and 14 bases lay outside the gene matches. Germline CDR1 is MGHRA and CDR2 is YSYEKL. The CDR3 region is CASSHPGDSGETDTQYF. CDR3 DNA: TGCGCCAGCAGTCATCCGGGTGATAGCGGGGAAACAGATACGCAGTATTTT.

This clonotype was detected only a few times. V usage is TRBV19 and J usage is TRBJ1-2, with a tentative D call TRBD1 (5 bases). V lost 2 bases, J lost 7 bases, and 17 bases lay in between. The CDR3 spans 15 residues. Germline-derived CDR1 and CDR2 are LNHDA and SQIVND (reference sequence). The CDR3 reads CASSISRVELAGYTF. Written as DNA, the CDR3 is TGTGCCAGTAGTATATCCAGGGTCGAATTGGCTGGCTACACCTTC.

This clonotype was counted many times. The chain links TRBV3-1 to TRBJ2-7; 8 bases are shared with TRBD2. V lost 6 bases, J lost 5 bases, and 9 bases stayed unmatched. The CDR3 length is 14 residues. Germline V gene data show CDR1 as LGHDT and CDR2 as YNNKEL (reference sequence). The CDR3 loop is CASRLSGNPNEQYF. The CDR3 region has the DNA TGTGCCAGCAGGCTTAGCGGGAACCCCAACGAGCAGTACTTC.

The table lists this clonotype with a few counts. This sequence joins TRBV2 and TRBJ2-1, with TRBD2 matching over 11 bases. This CDR3 is built from 15 residues. Germline CDR1 is SNHLY and CDR2 is FYNNEI. After removal of 7 bases from V and 10 bases from J, the junction contained 12 bases not matched to a gene. The CDR3, as DNA: TGTGCCAGCAACCTGGGACTAGCGGAGACCAGGGAGCAGTTCTTC. It yields the protein CASNLGLAETREQFF.